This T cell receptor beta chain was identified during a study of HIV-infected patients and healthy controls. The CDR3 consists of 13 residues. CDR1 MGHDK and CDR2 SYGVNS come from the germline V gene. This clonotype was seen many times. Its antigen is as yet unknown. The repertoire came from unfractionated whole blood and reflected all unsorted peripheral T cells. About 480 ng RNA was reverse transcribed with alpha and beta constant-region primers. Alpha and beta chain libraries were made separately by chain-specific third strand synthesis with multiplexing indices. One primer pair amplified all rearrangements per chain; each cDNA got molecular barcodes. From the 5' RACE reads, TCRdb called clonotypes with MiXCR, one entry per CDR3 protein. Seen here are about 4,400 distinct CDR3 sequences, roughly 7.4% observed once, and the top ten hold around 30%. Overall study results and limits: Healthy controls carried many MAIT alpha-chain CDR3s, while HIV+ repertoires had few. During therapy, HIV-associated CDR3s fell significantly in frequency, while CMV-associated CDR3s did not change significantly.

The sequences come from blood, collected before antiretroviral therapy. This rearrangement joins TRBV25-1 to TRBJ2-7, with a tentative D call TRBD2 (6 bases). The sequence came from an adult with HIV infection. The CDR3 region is CVVARDRPYEQYF. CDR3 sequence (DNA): TGTGTCGTAGCGCGGGACCGACCCTACGAGCAGTACTTC.